Sequencing of this TCR beta chain was carried out in a study of control samples from healthy donors and cancer patients (dated by TCRdb to between 2020 and 2021). The library was prepared using the immunoSEQ multiplex PCR assay. TCRdb took this table from immuneACCESS and kept in-frame rearrangements with V and J called. Such tables lack part of the clones; where checked against another copy, unresolved V genes explain under half of the gap, and the rest is unexplained. Counted in this sample were about 79,000 clones; under 95% of them appeared once. The ten largest clones add up to over 0.95% of the sample. This clone has only a few counts. What this receptor recognizes is not known. No much larger clone exists at a distance of one base, and base qualities are not known. The CDR3 runs 13 amino acids, cysteine and phenylalanine included. The read is trimmed to its CDR3 DNA, 39 bases read in frame from base 1. A distance of 13 bases separates the germline ends of V and J, which lose 6 bases and 2 bases respectively. CDR1 and CDR2, looked up from the germline V gene, are SQVTM and ANQGSEA.

The sample comprised PBMCs. This TCR derives from a middle-aged woman with lung cancer. The sequence is built from TRBV29-1 and TRBJ1-1, with no confidently assigned D gene. The sequenced DNA is TGCAGCGTCGCGCCCGTGGAAAACACTGAAGCTTTCTTT. Its protein product is CSVAPVENTEAFF.